This TCR beta chain comes out of a study of cytomegalovirus exposure and HLA in healthy donors. For the study at large: The roughly 120 validation repertoires used the same platform as the approximately 700 first-cohort repertoires (as reported by a later analysis).

Here immunoSEQ multiplex PCR was the method, and the copy in TCRdb shows in-frame clones only, minus some. The sample lists tens of thousands of clones, almost 85% occurring once. Comments on this clone: What it binds is unknown.

The study, taken as a whole, reports: A few chains linked to CMV were shown in vitro to be specific for CMV antigens. Subsequent analysis revealed that first-cohort TCR clusters tended to co-occur in the 110 or so validation repertoires. The authors listed 150 to 200 TCR beta chains as cytomegalovirus-associated.

The CDR3 has 14 residues. Between the trimmed V and J ends, which lost 0 bases and 4 bases, there was a span of 9 bases. Germline V lookup: CDR1 SEHNR, CDR2 FQNEAQ (reference sequence). Sequencing was done on a sample of PBMCs. V usage is TRBV7-9 and J usage is TRBJ1-1, with unresolved D. The clonotype was recovered from a woman aged 18-30 years in good health and CMV-seropositive. The CDR3 region has the DNA TGTGCCAGCAGCTTAGCGCTGGCCCTCACTGAAGCTTTCTTT. Protein sequence: CASSLALALTEAFF. The full variable domain, rest sourced from reference TRBV7-9 and TRBJ1-1, is DTGVSQNPRHKITKRGQNVTFRCDPISEHNRLYWYRQTLGQGPEFLTYFQNEAQLEKSRLLSDRFSAERPKGSFSTLEIQRTEQGDSAMYLCASSLALALTEAFFGQGTRLTVV.